The 19 T cell receptor beta chains below come from one sample, sequenced in a study of CD8 T cells in Susac syndrome. An input of about 0.5 to 1 ug of RNA was subjected to reverse transcription using random hexamers. TCRdb recomputed calls from the immunoSEQ multiplex PCR reads with MiXCR, one row per CDR3 protein. The sample holds 250,000 to 300,000 distinct CDR3 sequences, roughly 90% seen once. Sequenced material: CD8+ T cells from PBMCs. The receptor source for this set is a human donor with multiple sclerosis.

This chain links TRBV4-3 with TRBJ2-7; 10 bases match TRBD1. The germline V gene encodes CDR1 LGHNA and CDR2 YSLEER. Trimming cost V 3 bases and J 1 base; bases outside gene matches: 3. The CDR3 covers 15 residues. CDR3: CASSQGTGESYEQYF. CDR3 nucleotides: TGCGCCAGCAGCCAGGGGACAGGGGAATCCTACGAGCAGTACTTC.

The chain has TRBV29-1 and TRBJ2-2, with 7 bases matching TRBD1. J was trimmed by 7 bases and V by 0 bases; bases with no gene match: 8. The CDR3 totals 15 residues. Germline V CDR1 and CDR2: SQVTM, ANQGSEA. DNA of the CDR3: TGCAGCGTTGAAGAAAAGGGGGCGAAGAGCGGGGAGCTGTTTTTT. Translated: CSVEEKGAKSGELFF.

The J gene is TRBJ2-3, the V gene TRBV27; 13 bases align to TRBD2. The germline V gene encodes CDR1 MNHEY and CDR2 SMNVEV (reference sequence). V was pared by 6 bases and J by 3 bases, with 3 bases of the junction left unmatched. This CDR3 contains 15 residues. In nucleotides, the CDR3 is TGTGCCAGCAGACTAGCGGGAGGGACGACAGATACGCAGTATTTT. Translated, it gives CASRLAGGTTDTQYF.

This rearrangement joins TRBV7-9 to TRBJ2-7; D unclear. CDR3 length: 12 amino acids. The germline V gene has CDR1 SEHNR and CDR2 FQNEAQ (reference sequence). With 5 bases removed from V and 5 bases from J, the gap between germline ends came to 10 bases. CDR3 nucleotide sequence: TGTGCCAGCAGCCTCCCTCCCCACGAGCAGTACTTC. Its translation is CASSLPPHEQYF. Full variable domain (remainder filled in from reference TRBV7-9 and TRBJ2-7): DTGVSQNPRHKITKRGQNVTFRCDPISEHNRLYWYRQTLGQGPEFLTYFQNEAQLEKSRLLSDRFSAERPKGSFSTLEIQRTEQGDSAMYLCASSLPPHEQYFGPGTRLTVT.

The gene calls are TRBV3-1 and TRBJ2-7, with 7 nucleotides matching TRBD1. J was trimmed by 3 bases and V by 0 bases; bases with no gene match: 11. This CDR3 is 17 amino acids long. The germline V gene has CDR1 LGHDT and CDR2 YNNKEL (reference sequence). CDR3 DNA sequence: TGTGCCAGCAGCCAAGAAACGGGACAGTTACCTAGCTACGAGCAGTACTTC. Its translation: CASSQETGQLPSYEQYF.

The CDR3 DNA reads as TGTGCCAGCAGTTTCCCAGATTGGACGCCCCAGCATTTT. It yields the protein CASSFPDWTPQHF. The chain uses TRBV28 and TRBJ1-5; D is unclear. Trimming removed 3 bases from V and 9 bases from J, with 12 bases in between. The CDR3 length is 13 residues. Germline V gives CDR1 MDHEN, CDR2 SYDVKM. Full variable domain (remainder filled in from reference TRBV28 and TRBJ1-5): DVKVTQSSRYLVKRTGEKVFLECVQDMDHENMFWYRQDPGLGLRLIYFSYDVKMKEKGDIPEGYSVSREKKERFSLILESASTNQTSMYLCASSFPDWTPQHFGDGTRLSIL.

The V call is TRBV19, the J call TRBJ1-1, with 11 positions matching TRBD1. J was trimmed by 0 bases and V by 5 bases; bases with no gene match: 2. CDR1 is LNHDA, CDR2 SQIVND, per germline (reference sequence). The CDR3 extends over 15 amino acids. The chain's CDR3 is CASSVGQGVNTEAFF. The CDR3 nucleotides are TGTGCCAGTAGTGTGGGACAGGGGGTGAACACTGAAGCTTTCTTT.

The chain employs TRBV4-1 and TRBJ2-7, with TRBD2 matching over 7 bases. Trimming removed 2 bases from V and 2 bases from J; junction bases left unmatched: 6. The germline V gene has CDR1 MGHRA and CDR2 YSYEKL. This CDR3 has 15 residues. CDR3: CASSQREGSTYEQYF. As DNA, the CDR3 is TGCGCCAGCAGCCAAAGGGAGGGTTCGACCTACGAGCAGTACTTC.

This clonotype was recorded once. The gene calls are TRBV11-2 and TRBJ2-1, with TRBD2 as a possible D gene (6 bases). Germline loops: CDR1 SGHAT, CDR2 FQNNGV. The CDR3 is made up of 14 amino acids. V lost 5 bases to trimming and J lost 4 bases, with 12 bases between them. The CDR3 region has the DNA TGTGCCAGCAGCCCGGAGGGCCAATACAATGAGCAGTTCTTC. Protein sequence: CASSPEGQYNEQFF.

This clonotype was recorded once. The gene calls are TRBV20-1 and TRBJ1-5, with a weak D call TRBD1 (6 bases). Trimming removed 0 bases from V and 3 bases from J, with 12 bases in between. The CDR3 loop spans 15 amino acids. Germline CDR1 DFQATT, CDR2 SNEGSKA (reference sequence). The CDR3 nucleotides are TGCAGTGCTAGAGATCTACAGGGTCTCAATCAGCCCCAGCATTTT. Its protein is CSARDLQGLNQPQHF.

The V gene is TRBV7-2, the J gene TRBJ2-7, with TRBD2 matching 12 bases. J lost 0 bases, V lost 0 bases, and 6 bases had no gene match. The CDR3 extends over 18 amino acids. The germline CDR1 and CDR2 sequences are SGHTA and FQGNSA. Written as DNA, the CDR3 is TGTGCCAGCAGCTTAGCCCCTAGCGGGGGGGGATACTCCTACGAGCAGTACTTC. It encodes CASSLAPSGGGYSYEQYF.

The chain links TRBV13 to TRBJ2-5; D is unresolved. V shed 5 bases and J shed 5 bases, with 15 bases lying between them. The CDR3 contains 14 residues. Looked up from germline, CDR1 is PRHDT and CDR2 is FYEKMQ (reference sequence). The CDR3 DNA is TGTGCCAGCAGCCCCGACTCCTTCAGGGAGACCCAGTACTTC. Amino acids: CASSPDSFRETQYF. Variable domain in full (rest from reference TRBV13 and TRBJ2-5): AAGVIQSPRHLIKEKRETATLKCYPIPRHDTVYWYQQGPGQDPQFLISFYEKMQSDKGSIPDRFSAQQFSDYHSELNMSSLELGDSALYFCASSPDSFRETQYFGPGTRLLVL.

The chain employs TRBV19 and TRBJ2-2; the D is unclear. The V gene's germline CDR1 is LNHDA and CDR2 SQIVND (reference sequence). V was pared by 0 bases and J by 3 bases, with 11 bases between. The CDR3 has 16 amino acids. CDR3 in amino acids: CASSIDEDMDTGELFF. CDR3 DNA: TGTGCCAGTAGTATAGACGAGGATATGGACACCGGGGAGCTGTTTTTT.

The V call is TRBV4-1, the J call TRBJ2-1, with D perhaps TRBD2 (5 bases). Germline loops: CDR1 MGHRA, CDR2 YSYEKL. This CDR3 is built from 12 residues. Trimming took 4 bases from V and 9 from J, leaving 10 bases between them. CDR3: CASSPGRGEQFF. The CDR3 DNA sequence: TGCGCCAGCAGCCCGGGGAGAGGTGAGCAGTTCTTC.

The chain has TRBV4-2 and TRBJ2-7, with 9 bases identical to TRBD2. This CDR3 is built from 15 residues. From germline, CDR1 is LGHNA and CDR2 YNFKEQ. The J segment lost 5 bases and the V segment lost 0 bases, leaving 5 bases of the junction unmatched. In DNA, the CDR3 is TGTGCCAGCAGCCAAGAAGTCGCTAGCGGGGACGAGCAGTACTTC. It yields the protein CASSQEVASGDEQYF.

This clonotype has only one observation. V and J are TRBV29-1 and TRBJ1-2; weak D call: TRBD1 (6 bases). Trimming removed 1 base from V and 7 bases from J, with 10 bases in between. This CDR3 comprises 12 residues. The germline V gene encodes CDR1 SQVTM and CDR2 ANQGSEA. The CDR3 spells CSVEGTGPGYTF. CDR3 nucleotide sequence: TGCAGCGTTGAAGGAACAGGGCCTGGCTACACCTTC.

The rearrangement joins TRBV6-6 to TRBJ2-7; 7 bases are a match to TRBD1. Germline CDR1 and CDR2: MNHNY and SVGAGI (reference sequence). There are 14 residues in the CDR3. V gave up 2 bases and J gave up 2 bases; unmatched junction bases: 3. The CDR3 region is CASSYEDRTYEQYF. As DNA, the CDR3 is TGTGCCAGCAGTTACGAGGACAGGACCTACGAGCAGTACTTC.

CDR3 coding DNA: TGCGCCAGCAGCCAAGCCTTACAGGGGGGGCCCTACGAGCAGTACTTC. Amino acid sequence: CASSQALQGGPYEQYF. The chain employs TRBV4-1 and TRBJ2-7; D might be TRBD1 (8 bases). Trimming removed 1 base at V and 2 bases at J, with 15 bases between. Germline assignment: CDR1 MGHRA and CDR2 YSYEKL. The CDR3 consists of 16 residues.

This chain connects TRBV9 to TRBJ2-1; D is unresolved. Looked up from germline, CDR1 is SGDLS and CDR2 is YYNGEE. The V gene lost 1 base and the J gene lost 7 bases, with 6 bases spanning the gap. This CDR3 contains 12 residues. DNA for the CDR3: TGTGCCAGCAGCGTACAGGCAAATGAGCAGTTCTTC. It codes for CASSVQANEQFF.